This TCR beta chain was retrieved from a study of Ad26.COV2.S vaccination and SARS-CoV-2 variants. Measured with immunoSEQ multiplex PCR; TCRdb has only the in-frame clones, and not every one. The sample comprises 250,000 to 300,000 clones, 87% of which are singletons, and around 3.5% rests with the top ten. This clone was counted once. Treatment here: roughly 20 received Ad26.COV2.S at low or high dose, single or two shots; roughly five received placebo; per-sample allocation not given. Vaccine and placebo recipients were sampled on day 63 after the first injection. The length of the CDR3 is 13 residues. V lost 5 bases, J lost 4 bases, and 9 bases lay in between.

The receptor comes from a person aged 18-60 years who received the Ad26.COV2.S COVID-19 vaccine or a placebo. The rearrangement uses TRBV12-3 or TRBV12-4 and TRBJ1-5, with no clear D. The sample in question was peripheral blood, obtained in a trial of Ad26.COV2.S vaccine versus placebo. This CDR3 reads CASSGGPNQPQHF. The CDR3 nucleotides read TGTGCCAGCAGTGGTGGACCAAATCAGCCCCAGCATTTT.